A single sample gave rise to the 16 T cell receptor beta chains below, sequenced in a study of blood T cell repertoires in COVID-19. Produced via immunoSEQ multiplex PCR; TCRdb's table is partial and in-frame only. The table has about 86,000 clones, roughly 84% seen once. The specimen was peripheral blood. All receptors come from a woman of 80 years or more with active or convalescent COVID-19.

V is TRBV12-3 or TRBV12-4 and J is TRBJ2-5, with a tentative D call TRBD2 (6 bases). The CDR3 contains 12 residues. V gave up 3 bases and J gave up 5 bases, with 7 bases separating them. As DNA, the CDR3 is TGTGCCAGCAGTTTGACTAGGGAGACCCAGTACTTC. Its protein product is CASSLTRETQYF.

This chain connects TRBV5-8 to TRBJ1-3; D not certain. The ends were cut back, 2 bases at V and 4 bases at J, with 10 bases in the middle. This CDR3 region has 14 residues. CDR1 SGHTS and CDR2 YDEGEE come from the germline V gene. CDR3 amino acids: CASSFRSLGNTIYF. Here the CDR3 DNA reads TGTGCCAGCAGCTTTAGGAGTCTCGGAAACACCATATATTTT.

The chain is built from TRBV5-1 and TRBJ2-7; D not resolved. Per germline, CDR1 SGHRS and CDR2 YFSETQ. This CDR3 contains 14 residues. The V end lost 0 bases, the J end lost 6 bases, and 13 bases lay between the germline ends. The CDR3 sequence: CASSLEPGLPEQYF. The CDR3 DNA is TGCGCCAGCAGCTTGGAACCCGGTTTGCCCGAGCAGTACTTC.

This clone occurred once. V is TRBV5-6 and J is TRBJ1-1; 7 bases are shared with TRBD1. Trimming at V came to 4 bases and at J to 3 bases, leaving 3 bases not matched to a gene. This CDR3 has 13 amino acids. CDR1 and CDR2 from the germline V gene are SGHDT and YYEEEE. CDR3 nucleotide sequence: TGTGCCAGCAGCCCGACAGGGTACACTGAAGCTTTCTTT. Its translation: CASSPTGYTEAFF.

The CDR3 DNA reads TGTGCCAGCAGTACGCTTAGGGGGCGCGGTGAAAAACTGTTTTTT. This encodes CASSTLRGRGEKLFF. V gene TRBV6-5 combines with J gene TRBJ1-4; 7 bases fit TRBD1. CDR3 length: 15 amino acids. The germline V gene encodes CDR1 MNHEY and CDR2 SVGAGI. V was pared by 5 bases and J by 7 bases, with 10 bases of the junction left unmatched.

The chain uses TRBV6-5 and TRBJ2-6; perhaps TRBD1 as D (6 bases). Germline assignment: CDR1 MNHEY and CDR2 SVGAGI. The CDR3 is 15 residues long. V was shortened by 10 bases and J by 2 bases, with 15 bases between the two germline ends. CDR3 DNA sequence: TGTGCCACCCTCTCTAGGACAGCTGGGGCCAACGTCCTGACTTTC. Amino acids: CATLSRTAGANVLTF.

The rearrangement joins TRBV30 to TRBJ1-4; no firm D call. V was trimmed by 1 base and J by 4 bases, leaving 10 bases between them. CDR3 size: 14 residues. The germline V gene encodes CDR1 GTSNPN and CDR2 SVGIG (reference sequence). CDR3 amino acids: CAWSGYIYNEKLFF. DNA of the CDR3: TGTGCCTGGAGTGGTTATATCTATAATGAAAAACTGTTTTTT.

The V gene is TRBV5-6, the J gene TRBJ1-1, with D tentatively TRBD1 (6 bases). Germline V gene sequence: CDR1 SGHDT, CDR2 YYEEEE. Trimming took 4 bases from V and 0 from J, leaving 10 bases between them. The CDR3 has 14 amino acids. The CDR3 reads CASSRGQLNTEAFF. The DNA for the CDR3 is TGTGCCAGCAGCCGCGGACAGTTGAACACTGAAGCTTTCTTT. The full variable domain, completed using reference TRBV5-6 and TRBJ1-1, is DAGVTQSPTHLIKTRGQQVTLRCSPKSGHDTVSWYQQALGQGPQFIFQYYEEEERQRGNFPDRFSGHQFPNYSSELNVNALLLGDSALYLCASSRGQLNTEAFFGQGTRLTVV.

The CDR3 region has the DNA TGTGCCAGCAGCCCTAATCCCGGGACAGGGGCCAAAAACATTCAGTACTTC. It specifies CASSPNPGTGAKNIQYF. The V gene is TRBV3-1 (or the pseudogene TRBV3-2), the J gene TRBJ2-4; 9 bases are shared with TRBD1. CDR1 and CDR2 from the germline V gene are LGHDT and YNNKEL (reference sequence). The length of the CDR3 is 17 residues. Germline trimming cut 4 bases from V and 1 base from J; bases unmatched to any gene: 8.

V is TRBV15 and J is TRBJ1-3; D gene unclear. This CDR3 comprises 14 residues. V was clipped by 9 bases and J by 0 bases, with 12 bases between them. CDR1 is LNHNV, CDR2 YYDKDF, per germline (reference sequence). CDR3 residues: CATHHPNSGNTIYF. The CDR3 nucleotides are TGTGCCACACACCACCCCAACTCTGGAAACACCATATATTTT.

The chain couples TRBV7-3 to TRBJ2-3; 8 bases are a match to TRBD2. CDR1 SGHTA and CDR2 FQGTGA come from the germline V gene. The CDR3 totals 17 residues. With V trimmed by 0 bases and J by 2 bases, 7 bases remained unmatched. The DNA of the CDR3 is TGTGCCAGCAGCTTAACACGGGTAGCGGGAACCACAGATACGCAGTATTTT. As protein: CASSLTRVAGTTDTQYF.

This clone was counted once. The rearrangement uses TRBV5-1 and TRBJ2-2; 7 nucleotides agree with TRBD1. The length of the CDR3 is 16 residues. Germline V lookup: CDR1 SGHRS, CDR2 YFSETQ. Unmatched junction bases numbered 10, after V lost 4 bases and J lost 4 bases. CDR3 bases: TGCGCCAGCAGCCTCTGGGGGACAGAGGTCACCGGGGAGCTGTTTTTT. Translating gives CASSLWGTEVTGELFF. Together with reference TRBV5-1 and TRBJ2-2, the CDR3 gives the full variable domain: KAGVTQTPRYLIKTRGQQVTLSCSPISGHRSVSWYQQTPGQGLQFLFEYFSETQRNKGNFPGRFSGRQFSNSRSEMNVSTLELGDSALYLCASSLWGTEVTGELFFGEGSRLTVL.

The rearrangement links TRBV6-5 to TRBJ1-2; maybe TRBD1 (6 bases). Trimming removed 2 bases from V and 0 bases from J, with 7 bases in between. CDR1 and CDR2 (germline): MNHEY, SVGAGI. CDR3 length equals 14 residues. The CDR3 DNA is TGTGCCAGCAGTTACAGGGACACTAACTATGGCTACACCTTC. Amino acids: CASSYRDTNYGYTF.

This clone was counted only a few times. The CDR3 spells CASSPRGSTEAFF. Here the CDR3 DNA reads TGCGCCAGCAGCCCCCGGGGGAGCACTGAAGCTTTCTTT. V is TRBV5-1 and J is TRBJ1-1, with D maybe TRBD1 (5 bases). V was cut by 4 bases and J by 4 bases, with 11 bases left in between. The CDR3 has 13 amino acids. CDR1 is SGHRS, CDR2 YFSETQ, per germline.

The CDR3 here is CASRSGQYSSYNSPLHF. The CDR3 region has the DNA TGTGCCAGCAGAAGTGGACAGTACAGCTCCTATAATTCACCCCTCCACTTT. The chain joins TRBV7-2 to TRBJ1-6, with TRBD1 as a possible D gene (6 bases). Germline V gene sequence: CDR1 SGHTA, CDR2 FQGNSA. Trimming cost V 6 bases and J 0 bases, with 15 bases left between them. The CDR3 has 17 residues.

This chain connects TRBV20-1 to TRBJ2-1, with TRBD1 matching over 7 bases. The length of the CDR3 is 15 residues. Looked up from germline, CDR1 is DFQATT and CDR2 is SNEGSKA (reference sequence). The J segment lost 1 base and the V segment lost 6 bases, leaving 9 bases of the junction unmatched. The CDR3 reads CSASPGRGSYNEQFF. The CDR3 DNA sequence: TGCAGTGCCAGTCCAGGCAGGGGGTCCTACAATGAGCAGTTCTTC.